This T cell receptor (beta chain) derives from a study of blood T cell repertoires in COVID-19. Study in general: Sample material is recorded as cDNA or gDNA derived from T cells, B-cell-depleted T cells, or PBMCs.

V was pared by 2 bases and J by 1 base, with 6 bases between. The CDR3 runs 13 residues. Germline V CDR1 and CDR2: SGHRS, YFSETQ. Per the original methods: Using reference gene primer amplification, nucleated cell counts were estimated. Using immunoSEQ multiplex PCR, the repertoire was profiled, and TCRdb retains in-frame clones only, with some absent. V, J and clone size reflect that table, while D and trimming were determined from the DNA. The sample records 100,000 to 150,000 clones, around nine tenths being singletons. The Seattle patients, enrolled during active infection, were followed longitudinally.

The sequenced sample was peripheral blood. The chain has TRBV5-1 and TRBJ1-1, with TRBD1 as a possible D gene (5 bases). The TCR originated in a man aged 60 to 75 with COVID-19, enrolled during active disease. The CDR3 bases are TGCGCCAGCAGCTTTAGGGGGAACACTGAAGCTTTCTTT. Amino acids: CASSFRGNTEAFF. Supplemented by reference TRBV5-1 and TRBJ1-1, the full variable domain reads KAGVTQTPRYLIKTRGQQVTLSCSPISGHRSVSWYQQTPGQGLQFLFEYFSETQRNKGNFPGRFSGRQFSNSRSEMNVSTLELGDSALYLCASSFRGNTEAFFGQGTRLTVV.